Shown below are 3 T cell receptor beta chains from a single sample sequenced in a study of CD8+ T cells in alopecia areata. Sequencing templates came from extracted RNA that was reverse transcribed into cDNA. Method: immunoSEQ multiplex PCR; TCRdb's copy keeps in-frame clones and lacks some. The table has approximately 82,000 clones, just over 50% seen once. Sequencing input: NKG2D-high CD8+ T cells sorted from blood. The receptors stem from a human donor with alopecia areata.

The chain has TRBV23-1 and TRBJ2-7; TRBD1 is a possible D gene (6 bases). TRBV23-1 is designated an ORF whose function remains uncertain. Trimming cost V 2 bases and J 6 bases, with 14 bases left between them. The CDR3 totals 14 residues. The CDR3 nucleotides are TGCGCCAGCAGTCAAATCGAAACAGGGAGCGAGCAGTACTTC. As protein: CASSQIETGSEQYF.

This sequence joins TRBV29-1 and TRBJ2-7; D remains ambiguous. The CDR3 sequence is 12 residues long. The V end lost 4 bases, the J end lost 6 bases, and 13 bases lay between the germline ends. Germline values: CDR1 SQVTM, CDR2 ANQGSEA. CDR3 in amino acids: CSVVAEGSEQYF. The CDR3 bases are TGCAGCGTTGTCGCTGAAGGGTCCGAGCAGTACTTC.

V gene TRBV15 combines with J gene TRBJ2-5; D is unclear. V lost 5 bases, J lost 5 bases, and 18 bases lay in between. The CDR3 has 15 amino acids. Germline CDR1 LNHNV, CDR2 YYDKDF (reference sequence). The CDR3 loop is CATSPKTSGAETQYF. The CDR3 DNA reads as TGTGCCACCAGCCCTAAGACGTCGGGCGCCGAGACCCAGTACTTC.